A single sample is the source of the 21 T cell receptor beta chains below, sequenced in a study of T cells in women clearing cervical HPV infection. Only in-frame clones appear in the TCRdb table, and some are missing; sequencing was by immunoSEQ multiplex PCR. This sample's clone table lists around 16,000 clones. The sample was blood buffy coat. Every receptor here comes from a woman between 18 and 69 years old with a cervical HPV16 infection that either progressed to CIN3+ or cleared (not recorded which).

About this clone itself: The CDR3 extends 3 residues past the end of the read, so its final part is completed from the germline J gene. The chain joins TRBV12-3 or TRBV12-4 to TRBJ2-7; D may be TRBD1 (5 bases). Trimming removed 2 bases from V and 5 bases from J, with 10 bases in between. The CDR3 is 13 amino acids. The CDR3 protein is CASSLQGKDEQYF. Incomplete CDR3 DNA: TGTGCCAGCAGTTTACAGGGCAAGGACGAG.

Concerning this clone: The read halts 3 residues ahead of the CDR3 end, with the missing end drawn from the germline J gene. The gene calls are TRBV7-2 and TRBJ2-1; TRBD1 aligns across 8 bases. V gave up 8 bases and J gave up 8 bases; unmatched junction bases: 8. The CDR3 has 13 amino acids. Germline V gene sequence: CDR1 SGHTA, CDR2 FQGNSA. The CDR3: CASDIQGGYEQFF. The sequenced CDR3 bases are TGTGCCAGCGATATACAGGGGGGCTATGAG. Drawing the rest from reference TRBV7-2 and TRBJ2-1, the complete variable domain is GAGVSQSPSNKVTEKGKDVELRCDPISGHTALYWYRQSLGQGLEFLIYFQGNSAPDKSGLPSDRFSAERTGGSVSTLTIQRTQQEDSAVYLCASDIQGGYEQFFGPGTRLTVL.

In regard to this clone: Coverage ceases 3 residues before the CDR3 finishes, and the germline J gene fills in the end. The chain combines TRBV5-1 with TRBJ2-7; 9 bases are a match to TRBD1. This CDR3 contains 14 residues. CDR1 and CDR2 from the germline V gene are SGHRS and YFSETQ. Trimming at V came to 3 bases and at J to 5 bases, leaving 6 bases not matched to a gene. The covered CDR3 bases are TGCGCCAGCAGCTGGACAGGGGCTCCCAACGAG. This gives the protein CASSWTGAPNE. Given in full, the CDR3 is CASSWTGAPNEQYF.

Points on this clone: The sequence runs out 3 residues before the end of the CDR3; the remainder is reconstructed from the germline J gene. The rearrangement uses TRBV14 and TRBJ2-7; D is perhaps TRBD1 (6 bases). Trimming shortened V by 4 bases and J by 6 bases, and 13 bases separated the two germline ends. CDR3 length: 13 residues. Germline assignment: CDR1 SGHDN and CDR2 FVKESK. CDR3 DNA, as far as it was read: TGTGCCAGCAGCCCCCCAGGGGTCCGCGAG. As protein: CASSPPGVRE. The whole CDR3 sequence reads CASSPPGVREQYF.

To note about this clone: One end of the junction does not line up with germline, which may come from a read error. The read falls 3 residues short of the CDR3 end, and the missing part is taken from the germline J gene. Within the sample, other DNA sequences also encode this same CDR3. V usage is TRBV5-6 and J usage is TRBJ1-1; tentatively, D is TRBD1 (6 bases). CDR1 SGHDT and CDR2 YYEEEE come from the germline V gene. The CDR3 sequence is 15 residues long. Incomplete CDR3 DNA: TGTGCCAGCAGCTTCGATAGTCGAGGGGACACTGAG. Amino acid sequence: CASSFDSRGDTE. The whole CDR3 region reads CASSFDSRGDTEAFF.

Comment on this clone: The observed sequence ends 3 residues before the CDR3 terminus, with the missing tail filled in from the germline J gene. The chain joins TRBV19 to TRBJ1-2; 9 nucleotides align to TRBD1. The CDR3 runs to 11 residues. Germline V gene lookup returns CDR1 LNHDA and CDR2 SQIVND (reference sequence). The chain's CDR3 is CARQGAGDYTF. The DNA read from the CDR3 is TGTGCCAGACAGGGGGCTGGCGAC. Together with reference TRBV19 and TRBJ1-2, the CDR3 gives the full variable domain: DGGITQSPKYLFRKEGQNVTLSCEQNLNHDAMYWYRQDPGQGLRLIYYSQIVNDFQKGDIAEGYSVSREKKESFPLTVTSAQKNPTAFYLCARQGAGDYTFGSGTRLTVV.

Concerning this clone: Other DNA sequences of this sample code for an identical CDR3. The CDR3 protein is CASSPDSYNDYTF. The sequenced part of the CDR3 DNA is TGTGCCAGCTCACCAGACAGCTACAATGAC. This sequence joins TRBV18 and TRBJ1-2; weak D call: TRBD1 (5 bases). The DNA ends 3 residues before the CDR3 does, and the rest of the CDR3 is filled in from the germline J gene. This CDR3 region has 13 residues. Germline V lookup: CDR1 KGHSH, CDR2 LQKENI.

Remarks on this clone: With the read ending 3 residues before the CDR3 end, the germline J gene is used to fill in that end. This sequence joins TRBV7-6 and TRBJ2-4; D is perhaps TRBD1 (6 bases). The CDR3 runs to 13 residues. Germline-derived CDR1 and CDR2 are SGHVS and FNYEAQ. CDR3 sequence reads: CASSFPGGYGQYF. Partial CDR3 DNA: TGTGCCAGCAGCTTCCCTGGGGGCTATGGT.

CDR3 bases read: TGTGCCAGTAAGGGGAACCAAGAGACG. It yields the protein CASKGNQET. The full CDR3 is CASKGNQETQYF. The rearrangement joins TRBV19 to TRBJ2-3, with D maybe TRBD1 (5 bases). The read stops 3 residues short of the end of the CDR3; the missing end is completed from the germline J gene. The CDR3 contains 12 residues. CDR1 LNHDA and CDR2 SQIVND come from the germline V gene (reference sequence).

As regards this clone: The read ends 3 residues shy of where the CDR3 ends; the end is completed using the germline J gene. V is TRBV10-3 and J is TRBJ2-3, with 8 positions matching TRBD2. This CDR3 spans 16 amino acids. Germline-derived CDR1 and CDR2 are ENHRY and SYGVKD. The ends lost 6 bases at V and 2 bases at J; junction bases unmatched: 10. This chain's CDR3 is CAIRQTGGHDTDTQYF. Incomplete CDR3 DNA: TGTGCCATCAGGCAAACGGGGGGGCACGACACAGATACG.

Of note for this clone: The read finishes 3 residues shy of the CDR3 end, and the germline J gene is used to complete it. The chain links TRBV12-3 or TRBV12-4 to TRBJ2-5; possibly TRBD2 for D (6 bases). V shed 2 bases and J shed 7 bases, with 17 bases lying between them. This CDR3 contains 15 residues. CDR3 DNA, as far as it was read: TGTGCCAGCAGTTTATGGGACTCGCGTGGGGTGACC. It codes for CASSLWDSRGVT. The CDR3 in full is CASSLWDSRGVTQYF.

On this clone itself: The read halts 3 residues ahead of the CDR3 end, with the missing end drawn from the germline J gene. The chain has TRBV7-2 and TRBJ1-2, with 7 bases identical to TRBD1. Per the germline V gene, CDR1 is SGHTA and CDR2 is FQGNSA. The CDR3 spans 15 residues. The DNA read from the CDR3 is TGTGCCAGCAGCTTTTCTATGACAGGGATATATAGC. This gives the protein CASSFSMTGIYS. The full-length CDR3 reads as CASSFSMTGIYSYTF.

This CDR3 is CASSPFWREESDTQYF. The part of the CDR3 DNA that was read is TGTGCCAGCAGTCCCTTTTGGCGGGAGGAATCAGATACG. The chain is built from TRBV28 and TRBJ2-3; TRBD2 matches 8 bases. The CDR3 end lies 3 residues beyond the end of the read and is filled in from the germline J gene. Germline V gives CDR1 MDHEN, CDR2 SYDVKM. The CDR3 length is 16 residues. V lost 5 bases and J lost 4; bases outside the gene matches: 11.

A remark on this clone: The CDR3 end lies 3 residues beyond the end of the read and is filled in from the germline J gene. J is TRBJ2-7 and V is TRBV20-1; unclear D gene. Trimming stripped 0 bases from V and 3 bases from J, with 12 bases between. Looked up from germline, CDR1 is DFQATT and CDR2 is SNEGSKA (reference sequence). This CDR3 contains 14 residues. The sequenced part of the CDR3 DNA is TGCAGTGCTAGAGATTCCGGTGCGCGCTACGAG. It translates to CSARDSGARYE. The whole CDR3 sequence is CSARDSGARYEQYF.

About this clone: The read terminates 3 residues ahead of where the CDR3 ends, so the germline J gene completes it. This chain joins TRBV29-1 and TRBJ1-1; D is possibly TRBD1 (5 bases). Trimming removed 8 bases at V and 7 bases at J, with 29 bases between. From germline, CDR1 is SQVTM and CDR2 ANQGSEA. The CDR3 consists of 16 residues. CDR3: CSPTRKGNGGSYEAFF. The CDR3 bases that were read are TGCAGCCCGACGAGGAAGGGGAACGGAGGGTCCTATGAA.

Details on this clone: The CDR3 extends 3 residues past the end of the read, so its final part is completed from the germline J gene. This rearrangement joins TRBV19 to TRBJ2-3; TRBD1 agrees at 9 bases. Germline V gives CDR1 LNHDA, CDR2 SQIVND (reference sequence). Trimming cost V 7 bases and J 3 bases; bases outside gene matches: 11. The CDR3 is 16 residues long. The CDR3 DNA, read in part, is TGTGCCAGTACGGCCGGGACAGGGTCCGGGACAGATACG. This translates into CASTAGTGSGTDT. The whole CDR3 sequence reads CASTAGTGSGTDTQYF. Filled out from reference TRBV19 and TRBJ2-3, the complete variable domain reads DGGITQSPKYLFRKEGQNVTLSCEQNLNHDAMYWYRQDPGQGLRLIYYSQIVNDFQKGDIAEGYSVSREKKESFPLTVTSAQKNPTAFYLCASTAGTGSGTDTQYFGPGTRLTVL.

A note on this clone: The read ends 3 residues early relative to the CDR3; the germline J gene fills the gap. This sequence joins TRBV6-2 or TRBV6-3 and TRBJ2-3; 9 bases align to TRBD2. Germline CDR1 is MNHEY and CDR2 is SVGEGT. V lost 2 bases, J lost 5 bases, and 8 bases stayed unmatched. This CDR3 is built from 16 residues. CDR3 protein: CASSYSGRRMGDTQYF. The covered CDR3 bases are TGTGCCAGCAGTTACAGCGGGAGGAGAATGGGAGATACG.

For this clone: The read stops 3 residues short of the end of the CDR3; the missing end is completed from the germline J gene. This chain connects TRBV7-6 to TRBJ1-6, with 10 bases aligning to TRBD1. Germline lookup yields CDR1 SGHVS and CDR2 FNYEAQ. The J segment lost 3 bases and the V segment lost 1 base, leaving 3 bases of the junction unmatched. The CDR3 is made up of 17 amino acids. CDR3 sequence: CASSLGGQGFYNSPLHF. CDR3 DNA, as far as it was read: TGTGCCAGCAGCTTAGGGGGACAGGGGTTCTATAATTCACCC.

This clone shows up as medium-sized by frequency. The read comes to an end 3 residues before the CDR3 does, leaving the germline J gene to fill in the end. The rearrangement uses TRBV5-6 and TRBJ2-7; 9 bases are shared with TRBD1. V trimming: 5 bases; J trimming: 3 bases; junction bases outside the gene matches: 6. From germline, CDR1 is SGHDT and CDR2 YYEEEE. The CDR3 has 14 amino acids. The part of the CDR3 DNA that was read is TGTGCCAGCAGATCCGGGACAGGGATCTACGAG. Protein sequence: CASRSGTGIYE. The CDR3 reads in full as CASRSGTGIYEQYF.

For this clone: The read falls 3 residues short of the CDR3 end, and the missing part is taken from the germline J gene. The chain uses TRBV20-1 and TRBJ2-7; 10 nucleotides align to TRBD2. Germline V CDR1 and CDR2: DFQATT, SNEGSKA (reference sequence). CDR3 length equals 15 residues. V lost 0 bases to trimming and J lost 2 bases; unmatched junction nucleotides: 4. The sequenced CDR3 bases are TGCAGTGCTAGAGACGGGACTAGCGCGGCCTACGAG. Translated, it gives CSARDGTSAAYE. The CDR3 in its entirety is CSARDGTSAAYEQYF.

The CDR3 DNA, read in part, is TGTGCCAGCAGCCCCCGGACCTCTAGCGGGGGGGTCTACGAG. Protein: CASSPRTSSGGVYE. The whole CDR3 protein reads CASSPRTSSGGVYEQYF. The rearrangement uses TRBV27 and TRBJ2-7; 12 nucleotides align to TRBD2. The missing CDR3 end, 3 residues past where the read stops, is filled in from the germline J gene. The germline V gene has CDR1 MNHEY and CDR2 SMNVEV (reference sequence). The V segment lost 6 bases and the J segment 3 bases; nucleotides outside the gene matches: 12. CDR3 length equals 17 residues.